This T cell receptor (beta chain) was sequenced in a study of blood T cells in healthy people across ages. The CDR3 consists of 15 residues. Unmatched junction bases numbered 2, after V lost 2 bases and J lost 2 bases. Per the germline V gene, CDR1 is SGHTA and CDR2 is FQGNSA. Points from the study as a whole: Both higher diversity and more naive CD4+ cells marked long-lived donors when set against aged donors. Unsorted PBMC input precluded a conclusive naive versus antigen-experienced comparison.

With a J-beta primer mix and a sample-barcoded 5' primer, a second PCR ran about 7 to 12 cycles. TCRdb re-called the 5' RACE reads through MiXCR, storing one row per CDR3 protein. There are about 500,000 distinct CDR3 sequences in the sample; less than 25% occur only once, and 8.7% lies in the top ten. This clonotype has a handful of counts. Its specificity is unknown. These data also formed part of another study, on T cells of mothers and their children. According to that study: In each mother, TCR beta CDR3 reads exceeded 10 million; in each child, they numbered 3 million to 3.5 million.

The source material was blood. The V and J genes are TRBV7-2 and TRBJ2-2; 7 bases fit TRBD1. The clonotype comes from a boy under 18 in good health. In nucleotides, the CDR3 is TGTGCCAGCAGCTTAAACAGGGGTAACACCGGGGAGCTGTTTTTT. This sequence encodes CASSLNRGNTGELFF.